This T cell receptor beta chain was identified in a study of CD8 T cells in Susac syndrome. With random hexamers, 0.5 to 1 ug RNA was reverse transcribed. TCR beta CDR3 was amplified by immunoSEQ multiplex PCR. This amplification extended across 54 Vbeta and 13 Jbeta segments. Each CDR3 protein is one row after TCRdb ran MiXCR on the immunoSEQ multiplex PCR reads. The repertoire includes 95,000 to 150,000 distinct CDR3 sequences, 94% of them detected once, and 0.095% to 0.1% sits in the top ten. The CD8+ and CD4+ T cells were negatively isolated, with the TEMRA cells enriched by FACS. The TCR originated in a human donor in good health. The sequenced sample was CD4+ T cells from PBMCs.

The CDR3, as DNA: TGTGCCAGCAGCCAAGATCTGACAGGACAATACAATGAGCAGTTCTTC. Its protein product is CASSQDLTGQYNEQFF. J is TRBJ2-1 and V is TRBV3-1; weak D call: TRBD1 (6 bases). V shed 0 bases and J shed 4 bases, with 13 bases lying between them. The CDR3 has 16 residues. Germline-derived CDR1 and CDR2 are LGHDT and YNNKEL (reference sequence).